The T cell receptor (beta chain) under discussion was sequenced for a study of OX40 agonist ivuxolimab in advanced cancers. The table came from immunoSEQ multiplex PCR; TCRdb's copy has only in-frame clones and leaves some out. The table lists roughly 62,000 clones, under 95% of them singletons, with 0.62% in the top ten. Germline V gene lookup returns CDR1 SGHTA and CDR2 FQGNSA. V lost 3 bases and J 4 bases, leaving 18 bases between the germline ends. This CDR3 is built from 16 residues. The input for sequencing was CD4+ or CD8+ T cells sorted from blood, taken in a trial of the OX40 agonist ivuxolimab. The sequence was collected from an adult with an advanced solid tumor such as melanoma, head and neck, liver or kidney cancer. The chain has TRBV7-2 and TRBJ2-5; D may be TRBD1 (6 bases). CDR3 in DNA: TGTGCCAGCAGCTTCTCGTTTGGCAGGGGTGGAGAGACCCAGTACTTC. It yields the protein CASSFSFGRGGETQYF. Based on the CDR3 plus reference TRBV7-2 and TRBJ2-5, the full variable domain is GAGVSQSPSNKVTEKGKDVELRCDPISGHTALYWYRQSLGQGLEFLIYFQGNSAPDKSGLPSDRFSAERTGGSVSTLTIQRTQQEDSAVYLCASSFSFGRGGETQYFGPGTRLLVL.